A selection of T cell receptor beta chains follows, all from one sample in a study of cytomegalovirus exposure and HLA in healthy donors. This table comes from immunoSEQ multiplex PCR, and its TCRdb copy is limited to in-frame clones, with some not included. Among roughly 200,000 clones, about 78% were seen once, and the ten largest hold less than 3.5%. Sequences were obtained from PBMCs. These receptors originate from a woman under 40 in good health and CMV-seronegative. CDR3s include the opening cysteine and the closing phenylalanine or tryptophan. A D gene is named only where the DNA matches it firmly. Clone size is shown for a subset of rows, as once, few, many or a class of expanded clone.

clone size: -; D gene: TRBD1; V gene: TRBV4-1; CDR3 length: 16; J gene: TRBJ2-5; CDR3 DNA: TGCGCCAGCAGCCAAGTAGGTCAGGGGGTGATGGAGACCCAGTACTTC; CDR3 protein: CASSQVGQGVMETQYF
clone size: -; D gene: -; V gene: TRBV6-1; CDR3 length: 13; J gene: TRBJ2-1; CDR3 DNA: TGTGCCAGCCTGGCGGGGAACTACAATGAGCAGTTCTTC; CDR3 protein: CASLAGNYNEQFF
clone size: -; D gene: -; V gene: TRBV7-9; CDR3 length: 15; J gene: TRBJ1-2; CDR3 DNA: TGTGCCAGCAGCCAATTGAGCCCGGGAGGGAATGGCTACACCTTC; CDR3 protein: CASSQLSPGGNGYTF
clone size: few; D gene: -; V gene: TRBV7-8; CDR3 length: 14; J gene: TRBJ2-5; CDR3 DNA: TGTGCCAGCAGCTCACGGGTAGCACAAGAGACCCAGTACTTC; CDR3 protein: CASSSRVAQETQYF
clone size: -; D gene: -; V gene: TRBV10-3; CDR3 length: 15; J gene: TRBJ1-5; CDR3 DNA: TGTGCCATCAGTGATAGGGGCGGAAGGGATCAGCCCCAGCATTTT; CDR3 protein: CAISDRGGRDQPQHF
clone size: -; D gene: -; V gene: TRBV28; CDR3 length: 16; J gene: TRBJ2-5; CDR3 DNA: TGTGCCAGCAGACCCCTAGGGACATCGTACCAAGAGACCCAGTACTTC; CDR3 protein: CASRPLGTSYQETQYF
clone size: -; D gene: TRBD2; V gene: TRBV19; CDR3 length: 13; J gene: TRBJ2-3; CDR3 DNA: TGTGCCAGTCGACTAGCGGGAGGTCATACGCAGTATTTT; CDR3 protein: CASRLAGGHTQYF
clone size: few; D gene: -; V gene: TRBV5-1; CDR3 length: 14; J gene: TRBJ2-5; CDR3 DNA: TGCGCCAGCAGCCCCCGCGGAGATCAAGAGACCCAGTACTTC; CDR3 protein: CASSPRGDQETQYF
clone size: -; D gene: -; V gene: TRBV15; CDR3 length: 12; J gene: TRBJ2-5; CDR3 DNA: TGTGCCACCAGCAGAGATAAAGAGACCCAGTACTTC; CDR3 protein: CATSRDKETQYF
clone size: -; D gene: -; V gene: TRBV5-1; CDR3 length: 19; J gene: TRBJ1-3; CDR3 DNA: TGCGCCAGCAGCTTGCGGCCCCCGATCGGGGAAACAATAGGAAACACCATATATTTT; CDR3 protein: CASSLRPPIGETIGNTIYF
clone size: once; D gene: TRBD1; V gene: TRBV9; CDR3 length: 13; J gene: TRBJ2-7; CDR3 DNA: TGTGCCAGCAGCCCAGGGGGCGAGTACGAGCAGTACTTC; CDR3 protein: CASSPGGEYEQYF
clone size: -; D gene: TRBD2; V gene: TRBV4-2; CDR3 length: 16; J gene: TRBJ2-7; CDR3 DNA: TGTGCCAGCAGCCAAGGACTAGCGGGGACCTCCTACGAGCAGTACTTC; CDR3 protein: CASSQGLAGTSYEQYF
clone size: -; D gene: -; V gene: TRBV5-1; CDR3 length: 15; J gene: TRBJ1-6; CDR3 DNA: TGCGCCAGCAATAGGGGTTTGGGCCTAAATTCACCCCTCCACTTT; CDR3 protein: CASNRGLGLNSPLHF
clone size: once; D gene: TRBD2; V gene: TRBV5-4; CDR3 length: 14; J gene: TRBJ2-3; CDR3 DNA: TGTGCCAGCAGCTGGCGGGAGGGCACAGATACGCAGTATTTT; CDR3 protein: CASSWREGTDTQYF
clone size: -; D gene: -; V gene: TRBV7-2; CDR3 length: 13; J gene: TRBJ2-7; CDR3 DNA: TGTGCCAGCAGCTTACTACAGGATCTCGAGCAGTACTTC; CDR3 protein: CASSLLQDLEQYF
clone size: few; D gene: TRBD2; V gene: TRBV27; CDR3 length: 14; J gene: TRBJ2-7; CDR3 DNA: TGTGCCAGCAGACTAGCGGGAACGAACTACGAGCAGTACTTC; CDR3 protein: CASRLAGTNYEQYF
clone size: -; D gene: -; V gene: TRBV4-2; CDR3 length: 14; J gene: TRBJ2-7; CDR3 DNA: TGTGCCAGCAGCCAAGACTCGAGCTCCTACGAGCAGTACTTC; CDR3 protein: CASSQDSSSYEQYF
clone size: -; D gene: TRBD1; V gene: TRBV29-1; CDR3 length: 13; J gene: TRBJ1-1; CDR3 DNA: TGCAGCGTGAACAGGGGGCAGAACACTGAAGCTTTCTTT; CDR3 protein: CSVNRGQNTEAFF
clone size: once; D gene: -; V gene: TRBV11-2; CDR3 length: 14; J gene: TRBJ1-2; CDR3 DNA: TGTGCCAGCAGCTCGCCTGGACAGCTCTATGGCTACACCTTC; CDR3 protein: CASSSPGQLYGYTF
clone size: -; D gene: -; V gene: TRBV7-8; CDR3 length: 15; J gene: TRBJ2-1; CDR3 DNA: TGTGCCAGCAGCCCGTTGTGGCTAGCCGCGAATGAGCAGTTCTTC; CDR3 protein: CASSPLWLAANEQFF